This T cell receptor beta chain was obtained from a study of OX40 agonist ivuxolimab in advanced cancers. The protocol was immunoSEQ multiplex PCR, while the TCRdb copy is restricted to in-frame clones and leaves out a portion. The sample consists of fewer than 40,000 clones, roughly nine tenths of them appearing once. This clone has only a few counts. Germline V CDR1 and CDR2: SGHRS, YFSETQ. The CDR3 is made up of 13 amino acids. Trimming cost V 4 bases and J 9 bases, with 14 bases left between them. The rearrangement joins TRBV5-1 to TRBJ1-5; D unclear. The sample consisted of CD4+ or CD8+ T cells sorted from blood, taken in a trial of the OX40 agonist ivuxolimab. This TCR was sampled from an adult with an advanced solid tumor such as melanoma, head and neck, liver or kidney cancer. CDR3 bases: TGCGCCAGCAGCGCTAACGGGAAAGGGCCCCAGCATTTT. Encoded protein: CASSANGKGPQHF. Full variable domain (remainder filled in from reference TRBV5-1 and TRBJ1-5): KAGVTQTPRYLIKTRGQQVTLSCSPISGHRSVSWYQQTPGQGLQFLFEYFSETQRNKGNFPGRFSGRQFSNSRSEMNVSTLELGDSALYLCASSANGKGPQHFGDGTRLSIL.